This T cell receptor beta chain was documented in a study of blood T cell repertoires in COVID-19. Study-wide background: Acute-phase and convalescent COVID-19 samples originated in the United States, Italy and Spain. T cells, B-cell-depleted T cells, or PBMCs supplied cDNA or gDNA.

CDR3 length equals 13 residues. The germline CDR1 and CDR2 sequences are GTSNPN and SVGIG (reference sequence). Losses at the gene ends were 5 bases for V and 4 bases for J; bases not matched to a gene: 5. Authors' processing steps: Reference gene primer amplification gave nucleated cell count estimates. The assay was immunoSEQ multiplex PCR, and TCRdb's table has in-frame clones only and misses some. V and J calls plus clone size are reproduced from that table; the DNA served to infer D and trimming. The sample lists some 80,000 clones; 90% were seen once. This chain joins TRBV30 and TRBJ2-7; TRBD1 aligns across 10 bases. The sequenced material came from peripheral blood. The clonotype comes from an elderly woman with active or convalescent COVID-19. CDR3 nucleotides: TGTGCCTGGGGGACAGGGGATGGGTACGAGCAGTACTTC. The encoded protein is CAWGTGDGYEQYF.